What follows are 8 T cell receptor beta chains derived from one specimen sequenced in a study of control samples from healthy donors and cancer patients (dated by TCRdb to between 2020 and 2021). Libraries were made using the immunoSEQ multiplex PCR assay. Entries here come from immuneACCESS through TCRdb and include only in-frame sequences with V and J called. Some clones fail to appear in such tables; in the studies checked, an unresolved V gene covers under half of the shortfall, and the cause of the remainder is unknown. In all, the sample holds 150,000 or so clones, and about 93% of those were seen once. The biggest ten clones account for 2.4% of the sample. The sample consisted of blood. These TCRs come from a man aged 50 or older in good health.

The chain is built from TRBV28 and TRBJ2-1, with 9 bases lining up with TRBD2. Germline V lookup: CDR1 MDHEN, CDR2 SYDVKM. The trim removed 7 bases at V and 9 bases at J, leaving 10 bases unmatched. CDR3 length: 14 amino acids. CDR3 in amino acids: CASTPASGTSEQFF. CDR3 DNA: TGTGCCAGCACCCCGGCTAGCGGGACCAGTGAGCAGTTCTTC.

This chain links TRBV10-1 with TRBJ2-2; possible D gene TRBD2, 7 bases. Germline V gives CDR1 WNHNN, CDR2 SYGVQD (reference sequence). The CDR3 is 14 amino acids. V was pared by 7 bases and J by 2 bases, with 11 bases between. The CDR3 loop reads CASKRDKNTGELFF. The CDR3, as DNA: TGCGCCAGCAAGCGGGACAAAAACACCGGGGAGCTGTTTTTT.

The chain joins TRBV28 to TRBJ2-4, with a possible D match to TRBD1 (6 bases). CDR3 length equals 13 residues. V lost 6 bases and J 8 bases, leaving 14 bases between the germline ends. Germline CDR1 is MDHEN and CDR2 is SYDVKM. The CDR3 here is CASRSPQGYIQYF. The CDR3 nucleotides are TGTGCCAGCAGAAGTCCGCAGGGGTACATTCAGTACTTC.

The V gene is TRBV29-1, the J gene TRBJ2-7, with 9 positions matching TRBD1. The CDR3 has 13 residues. Germline assignment: CDR1 SQVTM and CDR2 ANQGSEA. Germline trimming cut 4 bases from V and 5 bases from J; bases unmatched to any gene: 6. CDR3 bases: TGCAGCGTTGTGGGACAGGGTCACCACGAGCAGTACTTC. Protein: CSVVGQGHHEQYF.

This clone was counted a single time. J is TRBJ2-4 and V is TRBV11-2; unclear D gene. Trimming left V 2 bases short and J 8 bases short, with 22 bases between. The CDR3 extends over 17 amino acids. Germline V gene lookup returns CDR1 SGHAT and CDR2 FQNNGV. The CDR3 nucleotides read TGTGCCAGCAGCTTAACCTACCCCGGATGGAGTGGAGACATTCAGTACTTC. Protein: CASSLTYPGWSGDIQYF.

This chain uses TRBV2 with TRBJ1-5; a possible D gene is TRBD1 (6 bases). Between the trimmed V and J ends, which lost 4 bases and 3 bases, there was a span of 10 bases. CDR3 size: 14 residues. CDR1 is SNHLY and CDR2 is FYNNEI in the germline V gene. The CDR3 DNA is TGTGCCAGCAGTGTTCAGGGGAACAATCAGCCCCAGCATTTT. It yields the protein CASSVQGNNQPQHF. Based on the CDR3 plus reference TRBV2 and TRBJ1-5, the full variable domain is EPEVTQTPSHQVTQMGQEVILRCVPISNHLYFYWYRQILGQKVEFLVSFYNNEISEKSEIFDDQFSVERPDGSNFTLKIRSTKLEDSAMYFCASSVQGNNQPQHFGDGTRLSIL.

This clone has just one count. The chain joins TRBV12-5 to TRBJ2-3, with 9 bases aligning to TRBD2. The CDR3 runs 16 residues. Germline V lookup: CDR1 LGHNT, CDR2 FRNRAP. V shed 5 bases, J shed 6 bases, and the junction held 12 bases outside the gene matches. CDR3 DNA sequence: TGTGCTAGTGGTCCCGCCGGGACTAGCAATGCGGATACGCAGTATTTT. Translation gives CASGPAGTSNADTQYF.

This chain links TRBV11-2 with TRBJ2-1, with TRBD1 matching over 8 bases. Germline V gives CDR1 SGHAT, CDR2 FQNNGV. The CDR3 runs 18 residues. The V and J ends lost 1 base and 0 bases, in that order; junction bases with no gene match: 8. The CDR3 DNA sequence: TGTGCCAGCAGCTTAGGCGCCTGGACAGGGAGCTCCTACAATGAGCAGTTCTTC. Amino acids: CASSLGAWTGSSYNEQFF.